A selection of T cell receptor beta chains follows, all from one sample in a study of T cells after yellow fever vaccination. TCRdb reprocessed the 5' RACE reads via MiXCR and lists one record per CDR3 protein. In the table there are hundreds of thousands of distinct CDR3 sequences, under 20% of which are singletons. The sequencing here drew on PBMCs, taken before the yellow fever booster vaccination. The receptors stem from a man aged 18 to 29 who received the YFV17D yellow fever vaccine. Both conserved end residues are part of each CDR3. The D gene is left open where the match is weak. Size is omitted from some rows. Given values are once, few, many or a class for expanded clones.

cdr3_nt cdr3_aa j_call cdr3_length v_call clone_size d_call
TGTGCCAGCAGCCGAAGAGGCTCGGAAGGTAGTAGAAATGGCTACACCTTC CASSRRGSEGSRNGYTF TRBJ1-2 17 TRBV3-1 . .
TGTGCCAGCAGTTTCAGGCGGAACTATGGCTACACCTTC CASSFRRNYGYTF TRBJ1-2 13 TRBV12-3/TRBV12-4 few .
TGTGCCAGCAGTAGCCGAACAGGACGCGACTATGGCTACACCTTC CASSSRTGRDYGYTF TRBJ1-2 15 TRBV6-2/TRBV6-3 . .
TGTGCCAGCAGTTACTCCCTCGGACTAGCGGGGGGGCAGAATACGCAGTATTTT CASSYSLGLAGGQNTQYF TRBJ2-3 18 TRBV6-2/TRBV6-3 few TRBD2
TGTGCCAGCAGTTACGCCGGAGAAGAGACCCAGTACTTC CASSYAGEETQYF TRBJ2-5 13 TRBV6-2/TRBV6-3 few .
TGTGCCAGCAGCCTCGAGGCGGGCTACACCTTC CASSLEAGYTF TRBJ1-2 11 TRBV6-6 few .
TGTGCCAGCAGCTTAGGGGGTTACGAGACCCAGTACTTC CASSLGGYETQYF TRBJ2-5 13 TRBV7-9 . .
TGCGCCAGCAGCCGGACAGAGCGTGGCAATCAGCCCCAGCATTTT CASSRTERGNQPQHF TRBJ1-5 15 TRBV4-1 few .
TGTGCCAGCAGACAGGGGGTCACTAATGAAAAACTGTTTTTT CASRQGVTNEKLFF TRBJ1-4 14 TRBV6-5 . TRBD1
TGTGCCAGCAGCCAAGGAGACGGTGCGGGGAACAATGAGCAGTTCTTC CASSQGDGAGNNEQFF TRBJ2-1 16 TRBV4-2 few .
TGTGCCAGCAGCTTAGCGGGACAAGGAGCGCAGTATTTT CASSLAGQGAQYF TRBJ2-3 13 TRBV7-2 . .
TGCGCCAGCAGCCCCTATATTGGTGAGGCAGGGGTCATTCAGTACTTC CASSPYIGEAGVIQYF TRBJ2-4 16 TRBV4-1 many .
TGCAGCGTTGAAGTAGCGGGGGGGAGTGGAGATACGCAGTATTTT CSVEVAGGSGDTQYF TRBJ2-3 15 TRBV29-1 . TRBD2
TGTGCCAGCAGGGTCTCAGGCGGGGAGCTGTTTTTT CASRVSGGELFF TRBJ2-2 12 TRBV27 few .
TGTGCCAGCAGTGAGCGGGGATTCTATGGCTACACCTTC CASSERGFYGYTF TRBJ1-2 13 TRBV6-1 . .
TGCGCCAGCAGTCGGGGGCCAGGGTTAGGCAATGAGCAGTTCTTC CASSRGPGLGNEQFF TRBJ2-1 15 TRBV4-3 . .
TGTGCCAGCAGTGTCCGGGACAAGAACACCGGGGAGCTGTTTTTT CASSVRDKNTGELFF TRBJ2-2 15 TRBV6-8 . .
TGCAGCGTTGAAGATGACGCCTTGAACACTGAAGCTTTCTTT CSVEDDALNTEAFF TRBJ1-1 14 TRBV29-1 few .
TGCGCCAGCAGCTTGGCACACAGGAATACTGAAGCTTTCTTT CASSLAHRNTEAFF TRBJ1-1 14 TRBV5-1 . .
TGTGCCAGCAGCTCTAGTGGGGCGGGATCCAGCGATACGCAGTATTTT CASSSSGAGSSDTQYF TRBJ2-3 16 TRBV9 . .
TGCAGCGTCTCCTCGGATGGGGGGACAGATACGCAGTATTTT CSVSSDGGTDTQYF TRBJ2-3 14 TRBV29-1 many .
TGTGCCAGCAGATCCGGGGGGGTGGAGACCGGGGAGCTGTTTTTT CASRSGGVETGELFF TRBJ2-2 15 TRBV5-4 . TRBD2
TGCAGTGCGCCACTAGCGGGGGGTCGTCGGTATTTT CSAPLAGGRRYF TRBJ2-3 12 TRBV20-1 . TRBD2
TGTGCCAGCAGAACGCCTGGGCGGGGCTACACCTTC CASRTPGRGYTF TRBJ1-2 12 TRBV7-2 . .
TGCGCCAGCAGCCCAGGGGAACAGTCCTACGAGCAGTACTTC CASSPGEQSYEQYF TRBJ2-7 14 TRBV4-1 . .
TGTGCTAGTGGTTTGGGGAGGTACGAGCAGTACTTC CASGLGRYEQYF TRBJ2-7 12 TRBV12-5 few .
TGCAGTGCTATTCAAGCCCCCGGGGGAGAGACCCAGTACTTC CSAIQAPGGETQYF TRBJ2-5 14 TRBV20-1 many .
TGCAGTGTCCCTCGGGGCCCTGGCTACACCTTC CSVPRGPGYTF TRBJ1-2 11 TRBV20-1 . .
TGTGCCAGGGACAACCGGGACGGAGAGACCCAGTACTTC CARDNRDGETQYF TRBJ2-5 13 TRBV6-8 few .
TGTGCCAGCCATGGCGCACAGGGCAATGAGCAGTTCTTC CASHGAQGNEQFF TRBJ2-1 13 TRBV6-5 few .
TGCGCCAGCAGCCAAGTCGACAGGGTTTCGGACATTCAGTACTTC CASSQVDRVSDIQYF TRBJ2-4 15 TRBV4-1 few TRBD1
TGTGCCAGCAGCGGCAGGTTTGGCATGAACACTGAAGCTTTCTTT CASSGRFGMNTEAFF TRBJ1-1 15 TRBV7-2 many .
TGCAGCGTTGAAGATCCACCCAATGAGCAGTTCTTC CSVEDPPNEQFF TRBJ2-1 12 TRBV29-1 few .
TGTGCCAGCAGTGAAGGAAGGGTTTCAACTAATGAAAAACTGTTTTTT CASSEGRVSTNEKLFF TRBJ1-4 16 TRBV25-1 . .
TGCGCCAGCAGCGTGGGGACAGGGGCCTCCAACTATGGCTACACCTTC CASSVGTGASNYGYTF TRBJ1-2 16 TRBV5-1 . TRBD1
TGCAGTGCTAGAGCAGCGGGGGCCAAGACCCAGTACTTC CSARAAGAKTQYF TRBJ2-5 13 TRBV20-1 . TRBD2
TGTGCCAGCAGTGACGAACGGAAAAACTATGGCTACACCTTC CASSDERKNYGYTF TRBJ1-2 14 TRBV2 . .
TGCGCCAGCAGCCAAGATAGGGAGGGTCCCTATGGCTACACCTTC CASSQDREGPYGYTF TRBJ1-2 15 TRBV4-3 few .
TGTGCCAGCAGCTTAGGCCTCTTACCAGCGGGCACAGATACGCAGTATTTT CASSLGLLPAGTDTQYF TRBJ2-3 17 TRBV7-9 . .
TGCGCCAGCAGCCAAGATTGGACAGGGAGGTACGAGCAGTACTTC CASSQDWTGRYEQYF TRBJ2-7 15 TRBV4-3 . TRBD1
TGTGCCAGCAGTTCCCCCGGCGCCTACGAGCAGTACTTC CASSSPGAYEQYF TRBJ2-7 13 TRBV6-2/TRBV6-3 many .
TGCGCCAGCAGCCGCACGCCCCCAGATACGCAGTATTTT CASSRTPPDTQYF TRBJ2-3 13 TRBV4-3 . .
TGTGCCAGCAGTTACTCCGGAAGCTCTGGGGCCAACGTCCTGACTTTC CASSYSGSSGANVLTF TRBJ2-6 16 TRBV6-5 . .
TGTGCCACTAGGAGGGGTGGGGAGACCCAGTACTTC CATRRGGETQYF TRBJ2-5 12 TRBV15 many .
TGTGCCAGCAGCCCCGGACTAGCGGACTCCTACAATGAGCAGTTCTTC CASSPGLADSYNEQFF TRBJ2-1 16 TRBV7-3 few TRBD2
TGTGCCAGCAGCGACGGGACTAGACTCGATACGCAGTATTTT CASSDGTRLDTQYF TRBJ2-3 14 TRBV9 . TRBD2
TGCGCCAGCCGAGAGGGCAACTACGAGCAGTACTTC CASREGNYEQYF TRBJ2-7 12 TRBV5-1 . .
TGCGCCAGCAGCCGGCGAGAGGGCGGCAGCGAAGCTTTCTTT CASSRREGGSEAFF TRBJ1-1 14 TRBV4-3 few .
TGCGCCAGCAGTAAGGACGGGGATCAGCCCCAGCATTTT CASSKDGDQPQHF TRBJ1-5 13 TRBV5-1 . .
TGCGCCAGCAGTGAGGAGAAAGGAGCTTTCTTT CASSEEKGAFF TRBJ1-1 11 TRBV10-2 . .
TGCGCCAGCAGCTTGGCCGAACTCTCCTACAATGAGCAGTTCTTC CASSLAELSYNEQFF TRBJ2-1 15 TRBV5-1 . .
TGTGCCATCAGTAGGAACAGGGGCACTGAAGCTTTCTTT CAISRNRGTEAFF TRBJ1-1 13 TRBV10-3 . TRBD1